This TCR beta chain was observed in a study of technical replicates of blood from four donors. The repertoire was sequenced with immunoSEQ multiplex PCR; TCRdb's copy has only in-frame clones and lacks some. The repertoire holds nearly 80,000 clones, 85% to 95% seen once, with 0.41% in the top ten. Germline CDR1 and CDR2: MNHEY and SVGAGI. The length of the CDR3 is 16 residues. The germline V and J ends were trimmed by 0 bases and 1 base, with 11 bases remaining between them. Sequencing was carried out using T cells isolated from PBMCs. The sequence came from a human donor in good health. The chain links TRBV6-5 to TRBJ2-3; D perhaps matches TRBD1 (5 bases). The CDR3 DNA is TGTGCCAGCAGTTACTCGTTAGGGGCCCGCACAGATACGCAGTATTTT. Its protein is CASSYSLGARTDTQYF.